The clone carrying this T cell receptor (beta chain) was picked up a small number of times. Its specificity is unknown. Germline trimming cut 2 bases from V and 4 bases from J; bases unmatched to any gene: 5. This CDR3 contains 15 residues. Germline values: CDR1 MNHEY, CDR2 SMNVEV (reference sequence). The data are from a study of T cell clonotyping in hematopoietic cell transplantation. The study, taken as a whole, reports: Higher Inverse Simpson Index values in graft donor and pretransplant recipient predicted broader posttransplant TCR diversity. Recipient TCR diversity dropped after transplant; expanded clonotypes rose from day 30 to 180.

The assay was immunoSEQ multiplex PCR, and TCRdb's table has in-frame clones only and misses some. The table includes about 4,600 clones, approximately 80% detected once. Samples: about 28 days before transplant, then days 30, 100 and 180 after. The material was peripheral blood mononuclear cells, obtained 100 days after allogeneic stem cell transplant. The sequence came from a female patient in her 50s who had an allogeneic stem cell transplant from an unrelated donor, so the T cells may come from the graft donor. Some clones in this sample may be carry-over from other donors' samples. This chain uses TRBV27 with TRBJ2-3; 8 bases are shared with TRBD1. CDR3 nucleotides: TGTGCCAGCAGTTTACTGGACAGGGTCTCAGATACGCAGTATTTT. Residues: CASSLLDRVSDTQYF.